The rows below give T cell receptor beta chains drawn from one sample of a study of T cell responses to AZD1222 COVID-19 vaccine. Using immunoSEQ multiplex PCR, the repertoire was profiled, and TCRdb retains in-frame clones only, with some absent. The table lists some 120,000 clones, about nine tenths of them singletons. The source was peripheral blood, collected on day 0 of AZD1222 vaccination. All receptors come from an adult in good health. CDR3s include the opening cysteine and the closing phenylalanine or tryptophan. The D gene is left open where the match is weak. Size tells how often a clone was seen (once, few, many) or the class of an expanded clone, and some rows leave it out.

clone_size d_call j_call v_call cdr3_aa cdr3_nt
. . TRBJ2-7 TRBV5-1 CASSSTGTTYEQYF TGCGCCAGCAGCTCGACAGGTACGACCTACGAGCAGTACTTC
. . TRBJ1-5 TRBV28 CASIFRAGQPQHF TGTGCCAGCATCTTTCGAGCGGGTCAGCCCCAGCATTTT
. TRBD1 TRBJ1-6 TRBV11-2 CASSSAGGDSPLHF TGTGCCAGCAGCTCGGCAGGGGGAGATTCACCCCTCCACTTT
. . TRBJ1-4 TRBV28 CASSLGSAGENEKLFF TGTGCCAGCAGTTTGGGATCGGCAGGGGAGAATGAAAAACTGTTTTTT
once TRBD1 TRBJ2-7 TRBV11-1 CASSLGTGVAYEQYF TGTGCCAGCAGCCTGGGGACAGGCGTTGCCTACGAGCAGTACTTC
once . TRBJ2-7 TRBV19 CASSPPGRYEQYF TGTGCCAGTAGTCCCCCGGGACGCTACGAGCAGTACTTC
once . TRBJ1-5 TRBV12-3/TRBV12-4 CASSFFDHQPQHF TGTGCCAGCAGTTTCTTTGATCATCAGCCCCAGCATTTT
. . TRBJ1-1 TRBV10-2 CASSDWTSNTEAFF TGCGCCAGCAGTGACTGGACATCTAACACTGAAGCTTTCTTT
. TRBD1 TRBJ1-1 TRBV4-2 CASSPWTGGSTEAFF TGTGCCAGCAGCCCCTGGACAGGTGGGAGTACTGAAGCTTTCTTT
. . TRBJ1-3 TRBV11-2 CASSLDMSPGNTIYF TGTGCCAGCAGCTTAGATATGAGCCCTGGAAACACCATATATTTT
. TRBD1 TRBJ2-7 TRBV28 CASSLEGTGRIKQYEQYF TGTGCCAGCAGTTTAGAAGGGACAGGGAGAATAAAGCAATACGAGCAGTACTTC
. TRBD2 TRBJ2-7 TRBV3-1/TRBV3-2 CASTAAGLAPFYEQYF TGTGCCAGCACAGCAGCGGGACTAGCGCCCTTCTACGAGCAGTACTTC
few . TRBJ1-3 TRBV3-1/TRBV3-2 CASSQRVSGNTIYF TGTGCCAGCAGCCAAAGGGTCTCTGGAAACACCATATATTTT
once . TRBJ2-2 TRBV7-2 CASSLVPGKWSNTGELFF TGTGCCAGCAGCTTAGTTCCGGGGAAGTGGTCGAACACCGGGGAGCTGTTTTTT
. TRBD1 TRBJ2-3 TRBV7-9 CASSHRGARDTQYF TGTGCCAGCAGCCACAGGGGGGCCAGGGATACGCAGTATTTT
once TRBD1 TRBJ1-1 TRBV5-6 CASSLGQNEAFF TGTGCCAGCAGCCTGGGACAGAATGAAGCTTTCTTT
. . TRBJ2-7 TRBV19 CASSDAGGGSSYEQYF TGTGCCAGTAGTGACGCAGGGGGCGGGAGCTCCTACGAGCAGTACTTC
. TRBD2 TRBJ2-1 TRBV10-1 CASSESISREPSYNEQFF TGCGCCAGCAGTGAGTCAATTTCGCGGGAGCCTTCCTACAATGAGCAGTTCTTC
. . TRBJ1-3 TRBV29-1 CSVETGPGNTIYF TGCAGCGTTGAAACAGGGCCTGGAAACACCATATATTTT
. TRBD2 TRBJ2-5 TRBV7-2 CASSGGTSGSKETQYF TGTGCCAGCAGCGGCGGGACTAGCGGGAGTAAGGAGACCCAGTACTTC
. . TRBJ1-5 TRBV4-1 CASSQLLQRLAGPQHF TGCGCCAGCAGCCAACTGTTGCAGAGGCTGGCGGGGCCCCAGCATTTT
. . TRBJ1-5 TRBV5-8 CASSFLGGGSSNQPQHF TGTGCCAGCAGCTTTCTGGGGGGGGGCTCCAGCAATCAGCCCCAGCATTTT
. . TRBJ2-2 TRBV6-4 CASSDSSRDVTGELFF TGTGCCAGCAGTGACTCGTCCAGGGATGTCACCGGGGAGCTGTTTTTT
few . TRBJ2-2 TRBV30 CAWSLGGLLNTGELFF TGTGCCTGGAGCCTAGGGGGACTTTTGAACACCGGGGAGCTGTTTTTT
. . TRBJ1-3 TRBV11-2 CASSLGTGPGNTIYF TGTGCCAGCAGCTTAGGTACGGGGCCTGGAAACACCATATATTTT
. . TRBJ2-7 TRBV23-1 CASSPRHKYF TGCGCCAGCAGCCCCCGGCACAAGTACTTC
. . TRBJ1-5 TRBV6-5 CASSYQIGVNQPQHF TGTGCCAGCAGTTACCAGATAGGGGTCAATCAGCCCCAGCATTTT
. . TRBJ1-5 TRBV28 CASSIRGGLDNQPQHF TGTGCCAGCAGCATCCGGGGGGGGCTCGACAATCAGCCCCAGCATTTT
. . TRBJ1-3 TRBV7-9 CASSLGDVYSGNTIYF TGTGCCAGCAGCTTAGGTGACGTATACTCTGGAAACACCATATATTTT
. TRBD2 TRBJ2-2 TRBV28 CASSVAGLATVGELFF TGTGCCAGCAGTGTAGCAGGACTAGCGACGGTCGGGGAGCTGTTTTTT
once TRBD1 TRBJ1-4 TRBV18 CASSEQGTNEKLFF TGTGCCAGCTCGGAACAGGGGACTAATGAAAAACTGTTTTTT
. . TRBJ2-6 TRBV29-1 CSVGARGRSSGANVLTF TGCAGCGTTGGGGCCAGGGGCCGAAGCTCTGGGGCCAACGTCCTGACTTTC
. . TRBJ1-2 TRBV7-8 CASSPTGGSPNYGYTF TGTGCCAGCAGCCCGACAGGAGGAAGCCCCAACTATGGCTACACCTTC
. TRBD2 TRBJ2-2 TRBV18 CASSPTSGHASGELFF TGTGCCAGCTCACCGACTAGCGGGCACGCTAGCGGGGAGCTGTTTTTT
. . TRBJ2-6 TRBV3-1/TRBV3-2 CASSQEWAGTGANVLTF TGTGCCAGCAGCCAAGAATGGGCAGGGACTGGGGCCAACGTCCTGACTTTC
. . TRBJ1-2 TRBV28 CASIPPGLFGGGYTF TGTGCCAGCATTCCCCCGGGGCTCTTTGGTGGAGGCTACACCTTC
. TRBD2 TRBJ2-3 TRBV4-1 CASSQGPSGVSTDTQYF TGCGCCAGCAGCCAAGGGCCTAGCGGGGTAAGCACAGATACGCAGTATTTT
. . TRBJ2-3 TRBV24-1 CATKGTGDTQYF TGTGCCACCAAGGGGACGGGGGATACGCAGTATTTT
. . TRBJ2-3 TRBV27 CASSLNGGTDTQYF TGTGCCAGCAGTTTAAATGGGGGAACAGATACGCAGTATTTT
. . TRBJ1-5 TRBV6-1 CASSEGTVQPQHF TGTGCCAGCAGTGAAGGCACAGTCCAGCCCCAGCATTTT
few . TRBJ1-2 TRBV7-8 CASSLVRRGGYGYTF TGTGCCAGCAGCTTAGTTCGGCGGGGAGGGTATGGCTACACCTTC
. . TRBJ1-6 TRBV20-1 CSASQNNSPLHF TGCAGTGCTAGTCAAAATAATTCACCCCTCCACTTT
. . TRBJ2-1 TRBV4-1 CASSQEGWSYNEQFF TGCGCCAGCAGCCAAGAGGGGTGGTCCTACAATGAGCAGTTCTTC
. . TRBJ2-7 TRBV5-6 CASSLAGAPYEQYF TGTGCCAGCAGCTTGGCCGGGGCTCCCTACGAGCAGTACTTC
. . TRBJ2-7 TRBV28 CASTPTMSFSYEQYF TGTGCCAGCACCCCAACCATGAGTTTCTCCTACGAGCAGTACTTC
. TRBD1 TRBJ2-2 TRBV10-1 CASSGPGTGAGELFF TGCGCCAGCAGTGGCCCCGGGACAGGGGCCGGGGAGCTGTTTTTT
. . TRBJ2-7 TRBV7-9 CASSLTQVGDEQYF TGTGCCAGCAGTTTGACCCAAGTGGGGGACGAGCAGTACTTC
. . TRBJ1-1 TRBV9 CASRPGLGNTEAFF TGTGCCAGCAGACCGGGGCTGGGGAACACTGAAGCTTTCTTT
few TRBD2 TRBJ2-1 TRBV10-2 CASRTSGSYNEQFF TGCGCCAGCAGGACTAGCGGGTCCTACAATGAGCAGTTCTTC
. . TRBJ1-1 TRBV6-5 CASSYSGRMNTEAFF TGTGCCAGCAGTTACTCGGGGAGGATGAACACTGAAGCTTTCTTT
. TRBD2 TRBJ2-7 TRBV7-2 CASSFREGREQYF TGTGCCAGCAGCTTCCGGGAGGGCCGCGAGCAGTACTTC
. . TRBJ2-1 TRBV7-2 CASSLDRYEQFF TGTGCCAGCAGCTTAGACCGCTATGAGCAGTTCTTC
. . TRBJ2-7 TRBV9 CASSVNTPSYEQYF TGTGCCAGCAGCGTAAATACCCCCTCCTACGAGCAGTACTTC
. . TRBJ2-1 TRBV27 CASKGPGTFAYNEQFF TGTGCCAGCAAAGGCCCCGGGACCTTCGCCTACAATGAGCAGTTCTTC
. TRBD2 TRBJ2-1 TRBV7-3 CASSLGLAGVHEQFF TGTGCCAGCAGCTTAGGACTAGCGGGGGTCCATGAGCAGTTCTTC
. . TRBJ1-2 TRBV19 CATLGGRGGYTF TGTGCCACCCTGGGGGGGCGCGGCGGCTACACCTTC
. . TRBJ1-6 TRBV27 CASSPLSGRHNSPLHF TGTGCCAGCAGCCCCCTGTCCGGGAGACATAATTCACCCCTCCACTTT